This paragraph reports one T cell receptor beta chain. Its specificity is unknown. This record comes from a study of T cell responses to AZD1222 COVID-19 vaccine. Study-wide findings and caveats: After two AZD1222 doses, spike-specific TCR breadth and depth rose versus day 0. A reported finding is that nearly half of spike-specific TCRs target unmutated variant regions. Clonal diversity may have been underestimated in mostly white British donors.

The assay was immunoSEQ multiplex PCR, and TCRdb's table has in-frame clones only and misses some. This sample yields more than 100,000 clones, of which around 92% are seen a single time; more than 6% belongs to the top ten. Germline lookup yields CDR1 LGHNT and CDR2 FRNRAP. The CDR3 spans 17 residues. V dropped 1 base and J dropped 0 bases, with 13 bases sitting between them. The sequence was obtained from an adult who received the AZD1222 COVID-19 vaccine. Sequencing was performed on peripheral blood, taken 28 days after the second AZD1222 dose. This chain uses TRBV12-5 with TRBJ2-1; D is unresolved. CDR3 sequence: CASGLEETWSSYNEQFF. The DNA for the CDR3 is TGTGCTAGTGGTTTGGAAGAAACTTGGAGCTCCTACAATGAGCAGTTCTTC.